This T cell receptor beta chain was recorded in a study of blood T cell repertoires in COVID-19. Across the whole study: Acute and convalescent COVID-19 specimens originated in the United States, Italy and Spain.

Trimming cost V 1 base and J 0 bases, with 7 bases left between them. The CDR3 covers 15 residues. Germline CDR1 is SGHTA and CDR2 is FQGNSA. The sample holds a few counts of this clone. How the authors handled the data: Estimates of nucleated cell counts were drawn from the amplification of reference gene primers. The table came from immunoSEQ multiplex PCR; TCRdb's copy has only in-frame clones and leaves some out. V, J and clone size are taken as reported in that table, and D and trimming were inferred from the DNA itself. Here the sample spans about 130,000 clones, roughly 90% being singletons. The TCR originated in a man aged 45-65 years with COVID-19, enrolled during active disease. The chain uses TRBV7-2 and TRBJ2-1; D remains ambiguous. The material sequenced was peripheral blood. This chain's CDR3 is CASSLGGVSYNEQFF. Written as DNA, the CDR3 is TGTGCCAGCAGCTTAGGAGGCGTCTCCTACAATGAGCAGTTCTTC.